The 19 T cell receptor beta chains given below trace back to one sample, sequenced in a study of T-cell memory formation after mild COVID-19. MiXCR, applied by TCRdb to the 5' RACE reads, yields one record per CDR3 protein. The sample consists of tens of thousands of distinct CDR3 sequences, around 27% of them appearing once. The specimen sequenced was PBMCs or a T cell subset sorted from them (not recorded which). The source is a man younger than 30 who had mild COVID-19 (a few samples of this study predate the infection). Cell type and time point are not known.

This clonotype has just a few counts. The chain is built from TRBV29-1 and TRBJ2-7; D possibly corresponds to TRBD1 (6 bases). V dropped 5 bases and J dropped 5 bases, with 10 bases sitting between them. The CDR3 runs to 11 residues. Per germline, CDR1 SQVTM and CDR2 ANQGSEA. This CDR3 is CSVTGFDEQYV. The CDR3 DNA follows: TGCAGCGTTACAGGGTTCGACGAGCAGTACGTC.

V and J are TRBV7-9 and TRBJ2-3; the D is unclear. The ends were cut back, 3 bases at V and 0 bases at J, with 13 bases in the middle. This CDR3 is built from 16 residues. The V gene's germline CDR1 is SEHNR and CDR2 FQNEAQ (reference sequence). CDR3: CASSFVGRPSTDTQYF. The CDR3 bases are TGTGCCAGCAGCTTTGTAGGGCGACCTAGCACAGATACGCAGTATTTT.

The chain recombines TRBV19 with TRBJ1-5; 7 bases align to TRBD1. The ends lost 5 bases at V and 11 bases at J; junction bases unmatched: 12. CDR1 is LNHDA and CDR2 is SQIVND in the germline V gene (reference sequence). The CDR3 covers 14 residues. As DNA, the CDR3 is TGTGCCAGTAGTCTACAGGGGACCTTAGTAGCCCAGCATTTT. It codes for CASSLQGTLVAQHF. The whole variable domain, remainder taken from reference TRBV19 and TRBJ1-5, is DGGITQSPKYLFRKEGQNVTLSCEQNLNHDAMYWYRQDPGQGLRLIYYSQIVNDFQKGDIAEGYSVSREKKESFPLTVTSAQKNPTAFYLCASSLQGTLVAQHFGDGTRLSIL.

This chain uses TRBV12-3 or TRBV12-4 with TRBJ2-7, with TRBD2 matching over 8 bases. The ends lost 6 bases at V and 2 bases at J; junction bases unmatched: 12. This CDR3 has 16 amino acids. The CDR3 DNA is TGTGCCAGCAGCATCATTCCGGGGGGGGAAACCTACGAGCAGTACTTC. Translation gives CASSIIPGGETYEQYF.

The V call is TRBV2, the J call TRBJ1-1; D gene ambiguous. The V end lost 6 bases, the J end lost 2 bases, and 7 bases lay between the germline ends. The CDR3 covers 12 residues. Looked up from germline, CDR1 is SNHLY and CDR2 is FYNNEI. The CDR3 region has the DNA TGTGCCAGCAGGACGGCAAACACTGAAGCTTTCTTT. Encoded protein: CASRTANTEAFF.

This clonotype was found a few times. V usage is TRBV20-1 and J usage is TRBJ2-2; either TRBD1 or TRBD2 may supply D (7 bases each). The V end was cut by 6 bases, the J end by 2 bases, with 25 bases between. This CDR3 comprises 18 residues. Germline CDR1 and CDR2: DFQATT and SNEGSKA (reference sequence). The CDR3 DNA reads TGCAGTGCCCCCGTCGCAGGGGGGGGCCTGTATAACACCGGGGAGCTGTTTTTT. Its translation: CSAPVAGGGLYNTGELFF.

This clonotype has a handful of counts. The chain combines TRBV28 with TRBJ1-2; 7 nucleotides align to TRBD1. This CDR3 contains 14 residues. Germline V gives CDR1 MDHEN, CDR2 SYDVKM. Trimming removed 6 bases from V and 1 base from J; junction bases left unmatched: 5. The CDR3 here is CASSAWDSNYGYTF. The CDR3, as DNA: TGTGCCAGCAGCGCCTGGGACAGTAACTATGGCTACACCTTC.

This clonotype was seen only a few times. The rearrangement uses TRBV27 and TRBJ1-2, with 9 bases matching TRBD1. The CDR3 length is 14 residues. Germline CDR1 MNHEY, CDR2 SMNVEV (reference sequence). Unmatched junction bases numbered 10, after V lost 8 bases and J lost 6 bases. Here the CDR3 reads CASRPITGGNGYTF. CDR3 coding DNA: TGTGCCAGCCGACCAATTACAGGGGGCAATGGCTACACCTTC.

The chain employs TRBV27 and TRBJ2-1; 7 nucleotides align to TRBD2. In germline, CDR1 is MNHEY, CDR2 SMNVEV (reference sequence). V dropped 4 bases and J dropped 9; count of bases not matched to a gene: 15. The CDR3 consists of 16 residues. The chain's CDR3 is CASSWGGYGDECEQFF. The CDR3 DNA is TGTGCCAGCAGTTGGGGGGGGTATGGGGACGAATGTGAGCAGTTCTTC.

The gene calls are TRBV7-9 and TRBJ1-2; 8 nucleotides align to TRBD1. CDR1 is SEHNR, CDR2 FQNEAQ, per germline (reference sequence). This CDR3 has 16 amino acids. J gave up 0 bases and V 4 bases, and 7 bases lay outside the gene matches. In DNA form, the CDR3 reads TGTGCCAGCAGCTCCAGACAGGGGCAAGCTAACTATGGCTACACCTTC. It codes for CASSSRQGQANYGYTF.

CDR3 in DNA: TGCGCCAGCAGCCCCAATCCCGGGGAGCTGTTTTTT. Protein sequence: CASSPNPGELFF. The chain recombines TRBV4-3 with TRBJ2-2; D is uncertain. This CDR3 has 12 residues. In germline, CDR1 is LGHNA, CDR2 YSLEER. V dropped 4 bases and J dropped 6 bases, with 6 bases sitting between them.

CDR3 region: CASSVINEQFF. The CDR3 bases are TGTGCCAGCAGCGTGATCAATGAGCAGTTCTTC. V gene TRBV5-4 combines with J gene TRBJ2-1; no definite D call. Germline V gene lookup returns CDR1 SGHNT and CDR2 YYREEE (reference sequence). Trimming cost V 4 bases and J 6 bases, with 5 bases left between them. CDR3 length: 11 residues.

The rearrangement joins TRBV7-3 to TRBJ1-2; 9 bases are a match to TRBD1. Germline V lookup: CDR1 SGHTA, CDR2 FQGTGA. Trimming took 4 bases from V and 6 from J; bases not matched to a gene: 3. The CDR3 is 13 amino acids. CDR3: CASSSGQGDGYTF. CDR3 nucleotide sequence: TGTGCCAGCAGCTCGGGACAGGGTGATGGCTACACCTTC.

V usage is TRBV4-2 and J usage is TRBJ2-1; D is uncertain. The V end was cut by 3 bases, the J end by 8 bases, with 11 bases between. The CDR3 totals 13 residues. Germline CDR1 LGHNA, CDR2 YNFKEQ. The DNA of the CDR3 is TGTGCCAGCAGCCACGCGTCACCGGATGAGCAGTTCTTC. Amino acids: CASSHASPDEQFF.

The chain links TRBV19 to TRBJ2-7; D not certain. Germline V gene data show CDR1 as LNHDA and CDR2 as SQIVND (reference sequence). The ends were cut back, 1 base at V and 0 bases at J, with 10 bases in the middle. The CDR3 sequence is 15 residues long. The DNA for the CDR3 is TGTGCCAGTAGTATAGGTGGCAGGTCCTCCTACGAGCAGTACTTC. This codes for CASSIGGRSSYEQYF.

The genes are TRBV5-5 and TRBJ2-1; D is perhaps TRBD1 or TRBD2 (5 bases each). Trimming took 3 bases from V and 5 from J, leaving 12 bases between them. The CDR3 loop spans 14 amino acids. In germline, CDR1 is SGHKS, CDR2 YYEKEE (reference sequence). In DNA form, the CDR3 reads TGTGCCAGCAGCTGGGTCTCGGGACACAATGAGCAGTTCTTC. This translates into CASSWVSGHNEQFF.

This clonotype was detected a few times. The chain uses TRBV7-3 and TRBJ1-2; D is perhaps TRBD1 (5 bases). The CDR3 covers 14 residues. Germline V gives CDR1 SGHTA, CDR2 FQGTGA. Between the trimmed V and J ends, which lost 5 bases and 5 bases, there was a span of 15 bases. The CDR3 DNA is TGTGCCAGCAGCCCTAAGCCCTGGGGGTATGGCTACACCTTC. This sequence encodes CASSPKPWGYGYTF.

This chain links TRBV7-9 with TRBJ2-6, with D perhaps TRBD2 (5 bases). Trimming took off 4 bases at V and 1 base at J, with 14 bases between the two ends. The germline V gene has CDR1 SEHNR and CDR2 FQNEAQ (reference sequence). The CDR3 is 17 amino acids. CDR3 in amino acids: CASSSLGGSSGANVLTF. CDR3 nucleotides: TGTGCCAGCAGCTCGCTAGGAGGATCTTCTGGGGCCAACGTCCTGACTTTC.

This sequence joins TRBV18 and TRBJ2-1; D perhaps matches TRBD1 (5 bases). V shed 6 bases and J shed 7 bases, with 13 bases lying between them. CDR3 length: 13 residues. Germline V gene data show CDR1 as KGHSH and CDR2 as LQKENI. The CDR3 DNA is TGTGCCAGCTCTGTTGGAGCAGGGAATGAGCAGTTCTTC. Its translation is CASSVGAGNEQFF.